The entry below gives a single T cell receptor (beta chain) sequence along with its context. This specimen comes from a study of blood T cell repertoires in COVID-19. Study-wide context: Samples representing acute and convalescent COVID-19 were sourced from the United States, Italy and Spain. T cells, B-cell-depleted T cells, or PBMCs supplied cDNA or gDNA.

V lost 5 bases, J lost 1 base, and 21 bases lay in between. This CDR3 has 17 residues. Germline CDR1 and CDR2: MNHEY and SMNVEV (reference sequence). Authors' methods: Estimation of nucleated cell counts was performed using reference gene primer amplification. Clones were read by immunoSEQ multiplex PCR, and TCRdb kept only the in-frame ones, dropping some. V and J calls plus clone size are reproduced from that table; the DNA served to infer D and trimming. The table lists about 180,000 clones, nearly 80% of them singletons, with 13% to 15% in the top ten. The chain uses TRBV27 and TRBJ2-7; the D gene is possibly TRBD2 (6 bases). Sequencing was carried out using PBMCs or T cells enriched from blood (not recorded which). This TCR derives from a man aged 60-69 years who had been exposed to COVID-19. CDR3 region: CASSALIGSGRSYEQYF. The DNA of the CDR3 is TGTGCCAGCAGTGCCCTCATCGGGAGCGGGCGATCCTACGAGCAGTACTTC.